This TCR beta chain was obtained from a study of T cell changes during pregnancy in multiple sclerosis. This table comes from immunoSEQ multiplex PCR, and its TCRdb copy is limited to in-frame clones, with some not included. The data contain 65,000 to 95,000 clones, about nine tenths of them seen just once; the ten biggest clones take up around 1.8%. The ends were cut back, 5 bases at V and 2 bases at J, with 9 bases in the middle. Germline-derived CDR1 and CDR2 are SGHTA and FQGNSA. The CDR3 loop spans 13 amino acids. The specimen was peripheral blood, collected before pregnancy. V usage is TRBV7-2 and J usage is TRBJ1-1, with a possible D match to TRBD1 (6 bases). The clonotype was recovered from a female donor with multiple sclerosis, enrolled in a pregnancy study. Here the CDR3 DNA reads TGTGCCAGCAGCCGGGGGGCTAACACTGAAGCTTTCTTT. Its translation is CASSRGANTEAFF.